This is a list of T cell receptor beta chains from one sample in a study of blood T cell repertoires in COVID-19. Here immunoSEQ multiplex PCR was the method, and the copy in TCRdb shows in-frame clones only, minus some. The table includes about 340,000 clones, 80% to 90% detected once. Sample: PBMCs or T cells enriched from blood (not recorded which). These receptors were taken from a woman aged 40 to 50 with acute COVID-19. The CDR3 runs from the conserved cysteine through the conserved F or W. D genes are given only for firm matches. Size tells how often a clone was seen (once, few, many) or the class of an expanded clone, and some rows leave it out.

V gene	clone size	D gene	J gene	CDR3 DNA	CDR3 protein
TRBV5-6	-	TRBD2	TRBJ2-3	TGTGCCACCAGCCACACTAGCGGGCGAAACACAGATACGCAGTATTTT	CATSHTSGRNTDTQYF
TRBV3-1/TRBV3-2	-	TRBD1	TRBJ1-3	TGTGCCAGCAGCCAACGAACGACAGGGGTTGGAAACACCATATATTTT	CASSQRTTGVGNTIYF
TRBV6-5	once	-	TRBJ1-2	TGTGCCAGCAGTTACGGGAGTGGGGAGGCCTATGGCTACACCTTC	CASSYGSGEAYGYTF
TRBV10-3	-	-	TRBJ1-1	TGTGCCATCAGTGATTTCGGGGGAAACACTGAAGCTTTCTTT	CAISDFGGNTEAFF
TRBV4-3	few	TRBD2	TRBJ2-1	TGCGCCAGCAGCCTGACGGGCGGGAGCTCCTACAATGAGCAGTTCTTC	CASSLTGGSSYNEQFF
TRBV7-8	-	TRBD1	TRBJ2-4	TGTGCCAGCAGCACTAGTAGGGGGACAGTAGCCAAAAACATTCAGTACTTC	CASSTSRGTVAKNIQYF
TRBV6-5	-	TRBD1	TRBJ1-1	TGTGCCAGTCGGACAGGGGAGAACACTGAAGCTTTCTTT	CASRTGENTEAFF
TRBV10-3	-	TRBD2	TRBJ2-3	TGTGCCATCAGTGAGTCAGATGCGGGAGCGGGAGCAGGGGATACGCAGTATTTT	CAISESDAGAGAGDTQYF
TRBV18	-	-	TRBJ2-7	TGTGCCAGCTCACCAAGCACGCCCGAGCAGTACTTC	CASSPSTPEQYF
TRBV16	-	TRBD1	TRBJ2-7	TGTGCCAGCAGCCAAAGACAGGGTTTTTACGAGCAGTACTTC	CASSQRQGFYEQYF
TRBV5-1	-	-	TRBJ2-2	TGCGCCAGCAGCCGAGGAGACCCAGGGATTTACACCGGGGAGCTGTTTTTT	CASSRGDPGIYTGELFF
TRBV6-5	-	TRBD1	TRBJ2-7	TGTGCCAGCAGTTCCAAAACGGCGACAGGGACGCAGTACTTC	CASSSKTATGTQYF
TRBV5-1	once	-	TRBJ2-1	TGCGCCAGCAGTAACCGGGTCAATGAGCAGTTCTTC	CASSNRVNEQFF
TRBV24-1	-	-	TRBJ2-3	TGTGCCACCAGTGCTAGCAGCACAGATACGCAGTATTTT	CATSASSTDTQYF
TRBV12-3/TRBV12-4	-	-	TRBJ1-3	TGTGCCAGCAGCTACCCTGGAAACACCATATATTTT	CASSYPGNTIYF
TRBV5-6	-	-	TRBJ2-7	TGTGCCAGCAGCTGGAGGGGGCTAAGGGAGTACGAGCAGTACTTC	CASSWRGLREYEQYF
TRBV6-2/TRBV6-3	-	-	TRBJ2-3	TGTGCCAGCAGTTTCCCCTCGGCGGGGGCCCCCCACTTTGGTACAGATACGCAGTATTTT	CASSFPSAGAPHFGTDTQYF
TRBV28	once	TRBD1	TRBJ1-2	TGTGCCAGCAGTCTCCACGACAGGGTTGGTGGCTACACCTTC	CASSLHDRVGGYTF
TRBV7-8	-	-	TRBJ2-7	TGTGCCAGCAGCCGGACAGATTCTTACGAGCAGTACTTC	CASSRTDSYEQYF
TRBV5-1	-	-	TRBJ1-2	TGCGCCAGCAGCCCAGGGGTGGGCTATGGCTACACCTTC	CASSPGVGYGYTF
TRBV3-1/TRBV3-2	-	-	TRBJ1-2	TGTGCCAGCAGCCAAGCGGGGTCGGGGGGCGCAGGCTACACCTTC	CASSQAGSGGAGYTF
TRBV5-1	-	-	TRBJ2-3	TGCGCCAGCAGCACGGAAAAGACTAGTCTTACGGGGTTTCATGGAGATACGCAGTATTTT	CASSTEKTSLTGFHGDTQYF
TRBV5-1	-	TRBD1	TRBJ1-1	TGCGCCAGCAGCGTGGGGACAGGGGGCGATTTAAGCACTGAAGCTTTCTTT	CASSVGTGGDLSTEAFF
TRBV18	-	TRBD1	TRBJ1-1	TGTGCCAGCTCTATACCGGCGACAGGGGTGAACACTGAAGCTTTCTTT	CASSIPATGVNTEAFF
TRBV9	-	TRBD1	TRBJ2-5	TGTGCCAGCAGCCCAGGGGACAGGGGAGGGAATCAAGAGACCCAGTACTTC	CASSPGDRGGNQETQYF
TRBV20-1	-	TRBD2	TRBJ2-1	TGCAGTGCTAGTATCCGCGGGGGGGCGTATGAGCAGTTCTTC	CSASIRGGAYEQFF
TRBV19	-	-	TRBJ2-1	TGTGCCAGTAGCTCCTACAGTGGGTACGGTGAGCAGTTCTTC	CASSSYSGYGEQFF
TRBV18	-	-	TRBJ1-3	TGTGCCAGCTCACCCTCAGACACGAGCTCTGGAAACACCATATATTTT	CASSPSDTSSGNTIYF
TRBV21-1	-	-	TRBJ1-2	TGTGCCAGCAGCAAATTGGTATCCAGGGCGGACTATGGCTACACCTTC	CASSKLVSRADYGYTF
TRBV11-2	-	-	TRBJ1-1	TGTGCCAGCAGCCCTCGGGAGTACACTGAAGCTTTCTTT	CASSPREYTEAFF
TRBV7-6	-	-	TRBJ1-2	TGTGCCAGCAGCTTACAGTCGGAGGCTAACTATGGCTACACCTTC	CASSLQSEANYGYTF
TRBV27	-	-	TRBJ2-3	TGTGCCAGCAGTTTCCCCGGGAGTGATACGCAGTATTTT	CASSFPGSDTQYF
TRBV7-8	once	TRBD1	TRBJ2-2	TGTGCCAGCAGCTTAGCCCCCAGGGGGAGCACCGGGGAGCTGTTTTTT	CASSLAPRGSTGELFF
TRBV7-9	once	TRBD1	TRBJ2-2	TGTGCCAGCAGCCGGACAGGGAACACCGGGGAGCTGTTTTTT	CASSRTGNTGELFF
TRBV28	-	-	TRBJ2-3	TGTGCCAGCAGTGGCGGGACTAGCACAGATACGCAGTATTTT	CASSGGTSTDTQYF
TRBV18	once	TRBD1	TRBJ1-4	TGTGCCAGCTCACCCTGGGACAGAGGGAATGAAAAACTGTTTTTT	CASSPWDRGNEKLFF
TRBV7-2	-	TRBD1	TRBJ1-2	TGTGCCAGCAGCCCGCGGACAGGGGGGGCCTATGGCTACACCTTC	CASSPRTGGAYGYTF
TRBV5-4	-	-	TRBJ1-4	TGTGCCAGCAGCTTGGCAGGGATCGGTGAAAAACTGTTTTTT	CASSLAGIGEKLFF
TRBV6-1	-	-	TRBJ2-1	TGTGCCAGCAGTGAAGACGGGGCGGGACCCAACCTTGACAATGAGCAGTTCTTC	CASSEDGAGPNLDNEQFF
TRBV11-2	-	-	TRBJ2-1	TGTGCCAGCAGTCCCAGTACAGGGGGACTAGCCGGCGGTGAGCAGTTCTTC	CASSPSTGGLAGGEQFF
TRBV5-1	-	TRBD2	TRBJ2-1	TGCGCCAGCAGACAGGGACTAGAAAATGAGCAGTTCTTC	CASRQGLENEQFF
TRBV7-2	-	-	TRBJ2-3	TGTGCCAGCAGCTTAGGGGGGGTAGTCCGGGATACGCAGTATTTT	CASSLGGVVRDTQYF
TRBV18	once	TRBD1	TRBJ1-1	TGTGCCAGCTCACCGACCGAACAGGGGGCCATGAACACTGAAGCTTTCTTT	CASSPTEQGAMNTEAFF
TRBV5-6	-	-	TRBJ2-7	TGTGCCAGCAGCTTCTACGGCGGCGCGTACGAGCAGTACTTC	CASSFYGGAYEQYF
TRBV27	-	-	TRBJ1-5	TGTGCCAGCAGTCCCCGGACAGGCAATCAGCCCCAGCATTTT	CASSPRTGNQPQHF
TRBV3-1/TRBV3-2	-	TRBD2	TRBJ2-3	TGTGCCAGCAGCCAAGAGGGAGGCAGTTCGGGACTAGAGTCTTTT	CASSQEGGSSGLESF
TRBV5-6	-	TRBD2	TRBJ2-2	TGTGCCAGCAGCTGGCTAGCGGGAGCCGGGGAGCTGTTTTTT	CASSWLAGAGELFF
TRBV7-2	-	-	TRBJ1-2	TGTGCCAGCAGCTTAAATAGCTTAGCTAACTATGGCTACACCTTC	CASSLNSLANYGYTF
TRBV5-1	-	TRBD2	TRBJ2-1	TGCGCCAGCAGCTTGGGAGCGGGAGGGAAAAATGAGCAGTTCTTC	CASSLGAGGKNEQFF
TRBV5-1	-	TRBD1	TRBJ1-2	TGCGCCAGCAGTCCAGGGGGATCTGAAAACTATGGCTACACCTTC	CASSPGGSENYGYTF
TRBV5-6	-	TRBD2	TRBJ2-3	TGTGCCAGCAGCGCCGAAACTAGCGGGAGTACCCGCACAGATACGCAGTATTTT	CASSAETSGSTRTDTQYF
TRBV9	-	-	TRBJ1-1	TGTGCCAGCAGCTCCGGGACACCCATGAACACTGAAGCTTTCTTT	CASSSGTPMNTEAFF
TRBV5-1	-	TRBD2	TRBJ2-7	TGCGCCAGCAGCTTAAGCGGGGGGTCATACGAGCAGTACTTC	CASSLSGGSYEQYF